The present entry profiles one TCR beta chain with its context. Sequencing used immunoSEQ multiplex PCR; TCRdb keeps in-frame clones, though not all of them. The data show under 450,000 clones, approximately 86% seen once. This specimen belongs to a study of blood T cell repertoires in COVID-19. Study in general: Whether acute or convalescent, the COVID-19 samples came from the United States, Italy and Spain. Sources were T cells, B-cell-depleted T cells, or PBMCs; the material itself was cDNA or gDNA.

The V end lost 6 bases, the J end lost 3 bases, and 11 bases lay between the germline ends. Germline loops: CDR1 SNHLY, CDR2 FYNNEI. The CDR3 loop spans 13 amino acids. The rearrangement joins TRBV2 to TRBJ2-5; D not resolved. This TCR was sampled from a woman aged 60 to 75 with COVID-19, enrolled during active disease. The sequenced material came from peripheral blood. CDR3 sequence: CASSPPTEETQYF. In nucleotides, the CDR3 is TGTGCCAGCAGCCCCCCTACCGAAGAGACCCAGTACTTC.